Below, 30 T cell receptor beta chains from the same sample are listed, as sequenced in a study of PD-1 blockade in mismatch repair-deficient tumors. The assay was immunoSEQ multiplex PCR, and TCRdb's table has in-frame clones only and misses some. The table lists some 110,000 clones, 70% to 80% of them singletons. The specimen comprised peripheral blood, sampled roughly 13 months after starting pembrolizumab. Receptors originate from an adult with mismatch repair-deficient cancer.

The rearrangement links TRBV6-4 to TRBJ1-1; D may be TRBD1 (5 bases). Per germline, CDR1 MRHNA and CDR2 SNTAGT. V lost 0 bases and J 6 bases, leaving 8 bases between the germline ends. The CDR3 runs to 13 residues. The chain's CDR3 is CASSDSGAAEAFF. In DNA form, the CDR3 reads TGTGCCAGCAGTGACTCAGGGGCGGCTGAAGCTTTCTTT.

This clone came up once. V usage is TRBV9 and J usage is TRBJ1-1; D not resolved. CDR1 is SGDLS, CDR2 YYNGEE, per germline. This CDR3 contains 15 residues. V dropped 5 bases and J dropped 0 bases, with 14 bases sitting between them. The CDR3 sequence is CASSETGQMNTEAFF. CDR3 nucleotide sequence: TGTGCCAGCAGTGAAACTGGCCAGATGAACACTGAAGCTTTCTTT.

The gene calls are TRBV5-1 and TRBJ2-7; 8 nucleotides match TRBD2. Per the germline V gene, CDR1 is SGHRS and CDR2 is YFSETQ. V shed 4 bases, J shed 2 bases, and the junction held 2 bases outside the gene matches. The CDR3 spans 13 residues. CDR3 bases: TGCGCCAGCAGCCGGGGGGGGCCCTACGAGCAGTACTTC. Translated, it gives CASSRGGPYEQYF.

In DNA, the CDR3 is TGTGCCAGTAACAACGGGGGAGGGCAAGAGACCCAGTACTTC. It is translated as CASNNGGGQETQYF. The chain has TRBV19 and TRBJ2-5; 7 bases align to TRBD2. CDR1 and CDR2 (germline): LNHDA, SQIVND (reference sequence). After removal of 7 bases from V and 2 bases from J, the junction contained 7 bases not matched to a gene. The CDR3 runs to 14 residues.

The gene calls are TRBV4-1 and TRBJ1-1; TRBD1 might be the D (5 bases). V was shortened by 4 bases and J by 1 base, with 19 bases between the two germline ends. Per the germline V gene, CDR1 is MGHRA and CDR2 is YSYEKL. The CDR3 runs 17 residues. CDR3 region: CASSLVDIPLGNTEAFF. CDR3 DNA: TGCGCCAGCAGCCTGGTGGACATTCCATTAGGGAACACTGAAGCTTTCTTT.

This CDR3 reads CASSAPGQGVWEQYF. DNA for the CDR3: TGTGCCAGTAGTGCCCCGGGACAGGGGGTATGGGAGCAGTACTTC. This rearrangement joins TRBV19 to TRBJ2-7; TRBD1 agrees at 11 bases. Germline V lookup: CDR1 LNHDA, CDR2 SQIVND (reference sequence). The CDR3 sequence is 15 residues long. Losses at the gene ends were 5 bases for V and 7 bases for J; bases not matched to a gene: 10.

This clone has a single count. The chain links TRBV11-3 to TRBJ2-3; perhaps D is TRBD1 or TRBD2 (5 bases each). This CDR3 has 14 amino acids. V was shortened by 4 bases and J by 0 bases, with 8 bases between the two germline ends. Germline values: CDR1 SGHNT, CDR2 YENEEA. In nucleotides, the CDR3 is TGTGCCAGCAGCTCGGGGCGGAGCACAGATACGCAGTATTTT. Its protein product is CASSSGRSTDTQYF.

In DNA form, the CDR3 reads TGTGCCAGTTCTAGCGGGAGTTACACCGGGGAGCTGTTTTTT. Its translation is CASSSGSYTGELFF. The V call is TRBV19, the J call TRBJ2-2; 10 nucleotides agree with TRBD2. Germline V gives CDR1 LNHDA, CDR2 SQIVND (reference sequence). The CDR3 has 14 residues. J gave up 3 bases and V 8 bases, and 3 bases lay outside the gene matches.

This clone has just one count. This sequence joins TRBV9 and TRBJ2-7; 8 bases are shared with TRBD2. This CDR3 comprises 15 residues. Germline values: CDR1 SGDLS, CDR2 YYNGEE. With V trimmed by 0 bases and J by 5 bases, 7 bases remained unmatched. CDR3: CASSVDPAGDNEQYF. DNA for the CDR3: TGTGCCAGCAGCGTAGATCCAGCGGGAGATAACGAGCAGTACTTC.

This rearrangement joins TRBV10-3 to TRBJ2-7, with D perhaps TRBD2 (6 bases). Trimming left V 2 bases short and J 1 base short, with 9 bases between. The CDR3 runs to 14 residues. Germline CDR1 ENHRY, CDR2 SYGVKD. The CDR3 DNA follows: TGTGCCATCAGTGAGGGAGGGCTTTCCTACGAGCAGTACTTC. Translation: CAISEGGLSYEQYF.

The chain is built from TRBV4-2 and TRBJ2-1, with 16 positions matching TRBD2. Germline V gene data show CDR1 as LGHNA and CDR2 as YNFKEQ. The CDR3 length is 16 residues. V lost 4 bases, J lost 7 bases, and 4 bases stayed unmatched. In DNA form, the CDR3 reads TGTGCCAGCAGCCCGGGACTAGCGGGAGGGAGAAATGAGCAGTTCTTC. It encodes CASSPGLAGGRNEQFF.

The chain uses TRBV27 and TRBJ2-5; 10 nucleotides match TRBD2. This CDR3 spans 16 amino acids. Germline CDR1 is MNHEY and CDR2 is SMNVEV (reference sequence). J was trimmed by 4 bases and V by 4 bases; bases with no gene match: 9. The CDR3 sequence: CASSSGLAEEGETQYF. CDR3 sequence (DNA): TGTGCCAGCAGTTCCGGACTAGCGGAGGAGGGAGAGACCCAGTACTTC.

This clone was detected only once. This chain connects TRBV12-5 to TRBJ2-6, with TRBD1 identical over 9 bases. CDR1 and CDR2 from the germline V gene are LGHNT and FRNRAP. With V trimmed by 3 bases and J by 3 bases, 3 bases remained unmatched. The CDR3 contains 16 residues. The CDR3 nucleotides are TGTGCTAGTGGTTTTTTGGGACAGGGTGGGGCCAACGTCCTGACTTTC. Encoded protein: CASGFLGQGGANVLTF.

This rearrangement joins TRBV7-9 to TRBJ2-2, with TRBD2 matching 7 bases. With V trimmed by 5 bases and J by 1 base, 10 bases remained unmatched. Germline values: CDR1 SEHNR, CDR2 FQNEAQ (reference sequence). The CDR3 totals 17 residues. Here the CDR3 reads CASSPRGAGKNTGELFF. The CDR3 DNA follows: TGTGCCAGCAGCCCACGAGGAGCGGGAAAGAACACCGGGGAGCTGTTTTTT. Full variable domain (remainder filled in from reference TRBV7-9 and TRBJ2-2): DTGVSQNPRHKITKRGQNVTFRCDPISEHNRLYWYRQTLGQGPEFLTYFQNEAQLEKSRLLSDRFSAERPKGSFSTLEIQRTEQGDSAMYLCASSPRGAGKNTGELFFGEGSRLTVL.

The V gene is TRBV12-5, the J gene TRBJ2-3; no definite D call. The CDR3 runs 15 residues. V lost 5 bases and J lost 1, with 13 bases in between. The germline V gene encodes CDR1 LGHNT and CDR2 FRNRAP. CDR3 loop: CASGRVGKGTDTQYF. CDR3 DNA: TGTGCTAGTGGTCGCGTGGGGAAGGGCACAGATACGCAGTATTTT.

The table lists this clone with a count of one. This sample also contains other DNA sequences that code for the same CDR3. This rearrangement joins TRBV7-3 to TRBJ1-1, with a tentative D call TRBD1 (6 bases). Germline V gene lookup returns CDR1 SGHTA and CDR2 FQGTGA. The ends were cut back, 6 bases at V and 1 base at J, with 9 bases in the middle. The CDR3 runs 13 residues. CDR3 nucleotides: TGTGCCAGCAGTTTACAGGGGAACACTGAAGCTTTCTTT. Amino acid sequence: CASSLQGNTEAFF.

The CDR3 sequence is CASSYTGFNYGYTF. CDR3 sequence (DNA): TGTGCCAGCAGTTATACAGGGTTCAACTATGGCTACACCTTC. This chain connects TRBV6-6 to TRBJ1-2; D perhaps matches TRBD1 (6 bases). Germline assignment: CDR1 MNHNY and CDR2 SVGAGI (reference sequence). The CDR3 length is 14 residues. V shed 3 bases and J shed 2 bases, with 10 bases lying between them.

This clone occurred once. The V call is TRBV7-6, the J call TRBJ2-1; D remains unclear. The CDR3 is made up of 16 amino acids. Germline CDR1 is SGHVS and CDR2 is FNYEAQ. V was clipped by 1 base and J by 0 bases, with 10 bases between them. CDR3 amino acids: CASSLGDHTSYNEQFF. The CDR3 region has the DNA TGTGCCAGCAGCTTAGGAGATCATACCTCCTACAATGAGCAGTTCTTC.

This clone was seen only a few times. The V and J genes are TRBV7-9 and TRBJ1-2, with TRBD1 as a possible D gene (6 bases). The CDR3 sequence is 13 residues long. Per germline, CDR1 SEHNR and CDR2 FQNEAQ (reference sequence). Deletions cut 0 bases from V and 10 bases from J, with 12 bases between. The CDR3 DNA reads as TGTGCCAGCAGCTTAGCCCGGGCAGGGGACTACACCTTC. As protein: CASSLARAGDYTF.

The chain joins TRBV5-1 to TRBJ1-4; D is unclear. Germline-derived CDR1 and CDR2 are SGHRS and YFSETQ. Trimming stripped 0 bases from V and 0 bases from J, with 9 bases between. The CDR3 runs to 16 residues. CDR3 loop: CASSLASGTTNEKLFF. The CDR3 DNA reads as TGCGCCAGCAGCTTGGCCTCAGGTACAACTAATGAAAAACTGTTTTTT.

This clone was recorded only once. This sequence joins TRBV15 and TRBJ2-6, with 9 bases fitting TRBD1. The ends lost 0 bases at V and 2 bases at J; junction bases unmatched: 5. This CDR3 has 18 residues. CDR1 is LNHNV, CDR2 YYDKDF, per germline (reference sequence). The CDR3 DNA is TGTGCCACCAGCAGAGAGACAGGGGGAGGTGCTGGGGCCAACGTCCTGACTTTC. Translation gives CATSRETGGGAGANVLTF. Full variable domain (rest looked up from reference TRBV15 and TRBJ2-6): DAMVIQNPRYQVTQFGKPVTLSCSQTLNHNVMYWYQQKSSQAPKLLFHYYDKDFNNEADTPDNFQSRRPNTSFCFLDIRSPGLGDTAMYLCATSRETGGGAGANVLTFGAGSRLTVL.

The rearrangement joins TRBV19 to TRBJ1-5; D remains ambiguous. This CDR3 is 15 amino acids long. CDR1 is LNHDA, CDR2 SQIVND, per germline (reference sequence). The ends were cut back, 3 bases at V and 8 bases at J, with 17 bases in the middle. In nucleotides, the CDR3 is TGTGCCAGTAGTATGTACCTCGGCGGTGGGGAGCCCCAGCATTTT. Protein product: CASSMYLGGGEPQHF.

This clone has just a few counts. The CDR3: CASSLPGRGYTF. The CDR3 nucleotides read TGTGCCAGCAGTTTACCGGGTCGGGGCTACACCTTC. The chain joins TRBV6-5 to TRBJ1-2; no firm D call. Per germline, CDR1 MNHEY and CDR2 SVGAGI. V was clipped by 4 bases and J by 8 bases, with 11 bases between them. CDR3 length equals 12 residues.

The V and J genes are TRBV13 and TRBJ2-2, with TRBD2 matching over 13 bases. The germline V gene has CDR1 PRHDT and CDR2 FYEKMQ (reference sequence). CDR3 length equals 16 residues. Trimming took 3 bases from V and 7 from J; bases not matched to a gene: 5. This CDR3 reads CASSFGLAGVGGELFF. Written as DNA, the CDR3 is TGTGCCAGCAGCTTTGGACTAGCGGGAGTGGGCGGGGAGCTGTTTTTT. The entire variable domain, with the rest obtained from reference TRBV13 and TRBJ2-2, is as follows: AAGVIQSPRHLIKEKRETATLKCYPIPRHDTVYWYQQGPGQDPQFLISFYEKMQSDKGSIPDRFSAQQFSDYHSELNMSSLELGDSALYFCASSFGLAGVGGELFFGEGSRLTVL.

The chain is built from TRBV7-6 and TRBJ2-7; 7 bases are a match to TRBD2. Trimming took 5 bases from V and 4 from J; bases not matched to a gene: 8. The CDR3 has 14 amino acids. CDR1 and CDR2 from the germline V gene are SGHVS and FNYEAQ. CDR3 in amino acids: CASSPLAGPYEQYF. In DNA, the CDR3 is TGTGCCAGCAGCCCTTTAGCGGGTCCGTACGAGCAGTACTTC.

This clone occurred once. This sequence joins TRBV9 and TRBJ1-4; a possible D gene is TRBD1 (5 bases). Germline-derived CDR1 and CDR2 are SGDLS and YYNGEE. The V gene lost 4 bases and the J gene lost 4 bases, with 11 bases spanning the gap. The CDR3 covers 14 residues. Here the CDR3 DNA reads TGTGCCAGCAGCAAGACAGTTGTTAATGAAAAACTGTTTTTT. This codes for CASSKTVVNEKLFF. Looking up the rest from reference TRBV9 and TRBJ1-4 gives the full variable domain: DSGVTQTPKHLITATGQRVTLRCSPRSGDLSVYWYQQSLDQGLQFLIQYYNGEERAKGNILERFSAQQFPDLHSELNLSSLELGDSALYFCASSKTVVNEKLFFGSGTQLSVL.

V is TRBV11-3 and J is TRBJ2-3; TRBD1 aligns across 7 bases. The CDR3 consists of 16 residues. The germline V gene has CDR1 SGHNT and CDR2 YENEEA. V was pared by 5 bases and J by 1 base, with 9 bases of the junction left unmatched. The chain's CDR3 is CASSHRGTEGTDTQYF. The CDR3 coding sequence is TGTGCCAGCAGCCATAGGGGGACAGAAGGCACAGATACGCAGTATTTT. The variable domain in full, completed from reference TRBV11-3 and TRBJ2-3, reads EAGVVQSPRYKIIEKKQPVAFWCNPISGHNTLYWYLQNLGQGPELLIRYENEEAVDDSQLPKDRFSAERLKGVDSTLKIQPAELGDSAVYLCASSHRGTEGTDTQYFGPGTRLTVL.

V gene TRBV19 combines with J gene TRBJ2-1; 14 bases are a match to TRBD2. Germline V CDR1 and CDR2: LNHDA, SQIVND (reference sequence). J gave up 3 bases and V 9 bases, and 13 bases lay outside the gene matches. This CDR3 spans 18 amino acids. The CDR3: CASDSSGTSGSIYNEQFF. The CDR3 DNA reads as TGTGCCAGCGACTCCTCCGGGACTAGCGGGAGTATCTACAATGAGCAGTTCTTC.

This chain connects TRBV30 to TRBJ1-5; D remains ambiguous. The CDR3 contains 13 residues. From germline, CDR1 is GTSNPN and CDR2 SVGIG (reference sequence). With 3 bases removed from V and 5 bases from J, the gap between germline ends came to 11 bases. The CDR3 DNA follows: TGTGCCTGGAGCAACGGGGAAGATCAGCCCCAGCATTTT. Amino acid sequence: CAWSNGEDQPQHF.

The chain links TRBV11-2 to TRBJ1-1, with D possibly matching TRBD1 (5 bases). Germline V gives CDR1 SGHAT, CDR2 FQNNGV. This CDR3 comprises 13 residues. V was shortened by 3 bases and J by 5 bases, with 10 bases between the two germline ends. CDR3 loop: CASSLQGLTEAFF. CDR3 nucleotides: TGTGCCAGCAGCTTGCAGGGTCTGACTGAAGCTTTCTTT.